Listed below are T cell receptor beta chains from one sample, sequenced in a study of T cell changes during pregnancy in multiple sclerosis. This table comes from immunoSEQ multiplex PCR, and its TCRdb copy is limited to in-frame clones, with some not included. The table includes around 40,000 clones, about 91% detected once. This specimen consisted of CD4+ T cells from peripheral blood mononuclear cells, obtained in the third trimester of pregnancy. The receptors were gathered from a female donor with multiple sclerosis, enrolled in a pregnancy study. Both conserved end residues are part of each CDR3. The D gene is left open where the match is weak.

cdr3_aa v_call d_call j_call
CASGLNSQSSYF TRBV12-5 - TRBJ2-7
CASSLESGHGETQYF TRBV11-2 - TRBJ2-5
CASSQGIAKGNTIYF TRBV4-1 - TRBJ1-3
CASSLGGLAVTYEQYF TRBV5-6 TRBD2 TRBJ2-7
CASSLLTGGTGELFF TRBV7-8 - TRBJ2-2
CASSQEFRSYNEQFF TRBV4-1 - TRBJ2-1
CASSLTRQETQYF TRBV5-6 - TRBJ2-5
CASSVKLAGLNEQFF TRBV6-4 TRBD2 TRBJ2-1
CASSEAPAGSYNEQFF TRBV2 - TRBJ2-1
CASSQDGGADEDGYTF TRBV4-2 - TRBJ1-2
CASSQGRIQETQYF TRBV6-5 - TRBJ2-5
CASSPNLPGGSSYEQYF TRBV5-4 TRBD2 TRBJ2-7
CASSDQGGSQSHNEQFF TRBV6-4 - TRBJ2-1
CASSLGAPLSEAFF TRBV13 - TRBJ1-1
CASSQVMGGWYF TRBV14 - TRBJ2-7
CASSLAGTGNQPQHF TRBV7-2 TRBD1 TRBJ1-5
CASSARLAGEYNEQFF TRBV9 TRBD2 TRBJ2-1
CASFRETNYGYTF TRBV28 - TRBJ1-2
CASSPFTGGIDTQYF TRBV27 TRBD1 TRBJ2-3
CASSMWGQGHQPQHF TRBV19 TRBD1 TRBJ1-5
CASSLDGTDTDTQYF TRBV7-2 TRBD1 TRBJ2-3
CASSRLPGQAKRAF TRBV4-1 TRBD1 TRBJ2-7
CASSQGQKYEQYF TRBV2 TRBD1 TRBJ2-7
CASSYTQGIDTQYF TRBV5-4 TRBD1 TRBJ2-3
CASSRERGHEQFF TRBV5-1 TRBD1 TRBJ2-1
CATYTSGRGETQYF TRBV28 TRBD2 TRBJ2-5
CASNKGPGQGYKQYF TRBV27 TRBD1 TRBJ2-7
CAWSPPTGQGAYNSPLHF TRBV30 TRBD1 TRBJ1-6
CSVGTGGFYEQYF TRBV29-1 TRBD1 TRBJ2-7
CASSERLAERNEQFF TRBV10-1 TRBD2 TRBJ2-1
CASSPRSGYGYTF TRBV7-2 - TRBJ1-2
CASSVESEGTSGNTGELFF TRBV9 TRBD2 TRBJ2-2
CASSEGRNEQFF TRBV10-1 - TRBJ2-1
CASSPRPGEGGELFF TRBV7-2 - TRBJ2-2
CASSLSSSGQGRNTIYF TRBV28 - TRBJ1-3
CASSISGTYSYEQYF TRBV7-8 - TRBJ2-7
CASSESDSSYEQYF TRBV10-1 - -
CASGFAVQETQYF TRBV12-5 - TRBJ2-5
CASSLKAGGTDTQYF TRBV7-6 TRBD2 TRBJ2-3
CATSRDKTQYF TRBV15 - TRBJ2-5
CASSPPSGRANEQFF TRBV5-1 TRBD2 TRBJ2-1
CASSLNFANTGELFF TRBV11-3 - TRBJ2-2
CASRLSGQPQHF TRBV28 - TRBJ1-5
CATTPQGKETQYF TRBV10-3 - TRBJ2-5
CAWSSGLAGDSTQYF TRBV30 TRBD2 TRBJ2-3
CSVRNPTGMGEQYF TRBV29-1 TRBD1 TRBJ2-7
CASSTGTYNEQFF TRBV28 - TRBJ2-1
CASSLSASGTDTQYF TRBV7-9 - TRBJ2-3
CASSSGLNTEAFF TRBV19 - TRBJ1-1
CASSQAGGRTDTQYF TRBV4-2 - TRBJ2-3